These 14 T cell receptor beta chains originate from one sample sequenced in a study of early T cells in non-severe SARS-CoV-2 infection. TCRdb independently ran MiXCR on the 5' RACE reads; one entry per CDR3 protein. Among tens of thousands of distinct CDR3 sequences listed, 6% to 7% were seen once. Sequenced input: whole blood. These receptors were taken from an adult who was a healthcare worker with PCR-confirmed SARS-CoV-2 infection or an uninfected control (not recorded which).

In this sample, this clonotype turned up a few times. The CDR3 DNA follows: TGCGCCAGCAGCTTACGGACAGGTCATTCGAATGAGCAGTTCTTC. Residues: CASSLRTGHSNEQFF. J is TRBJ2-1 and V is TRBV5-1, with TRBD1 matching over 7 bases. This CDR3 region has 15 residues. Unmatched junction bases numbered 9, after V lost 2 bases and J lost 7 bases. Germline loops: CDR1 SGHRS, CDR2 YFSETQ.

The rearrangement links TRBV11-2 to TRBJ2-1; D is uncertain. Germline-derived CDR1 and CDR2 are SGHAT and FQNNGV. The germline V and J ends were trimmed by 5 bases and 4 bases, with 6 bases remaining between them. The CDR3 spans 12 residues. CDR3 residues: CASSDTYNEQFF. The DNA for the CDR3 is TGTGCCAGCAGCGACACATACAATGAGCAGTTCTTC.

In its sample, this clonotype was seen many times. In DNA form, the CDR3 reads TGTGCCAGCAGCCTCACCGGACTAGCGGGAGGGGTGCGAGAGACCCAGTACTTC. Protein product: CASSLTGLAGGVRETQYF. The chain links TRBV7-9 to TRBJ2-5, with 15 bases matching TRBD2. The V and J ends lost 5 bases and 4 bases, in that order; junction bases with no gene match: 11. Germline V gene sequence: CDR1 SEHNR, CDR2 FQNEAQ (reference sequence). The CDR3 sequence is 18 residues long.

This clonotype turned up a few times. The chain is built from TRBV18 and TRBJ2-7; either TRBD1 or TRBD2 may fit D (6 bases each). The CDR3 is 14 residues long. From germline, CDR1 is KGHSH and CDR2 LQKENI. V lost 4 bases to trimming and J lost 0 bases, with 10 bases between them. CDR3 in amino acids: CASSRGANSYEQYF. CDR3 nucleotide sequence: TGTGCCAGCTCACGGGGGGCAAACTCCTACGAGCAGTACTTC. The full variable domain, completed using reference TRBV18 and TRBJ2-7, is NAGVMQNPRHLVRRRGQEARLRCSPMKGHSHVYWYRQLPEEGLKFMVYLQKENIIDESGMPKERFSAEFPKEGPSILRIQQVVRGDSAAYFCASSRGANSYEQYFGPGTRLTVT.

The rearrangement links TRBV12-3 or TRBV12-4 to TRBJ1-4; weak D call: TRBD1 (6 bases). The length of the CDR3 is 13 residues. Deletions cut 6 bases from V and 5 bases from J, with 10 bases between. CDR3 DNA: TGTGCCAGCAGCGACAGGAGGAATGAAAAACTGTTTTTT. Amino acid sequence: CASSDRRNEKLFF.

This clonotype has a handful of counts. The chain couples TRBV7-2 to TRBJ2-4; tentatively, D is TRBD2 (6 bases). Germline loops: CDR1 SGHTA, CDR2 FQGNSA. This CDR3 region has 14 residues. V was clipped by 3 bases and J by 7 bases, with 13 bases between them. DNA for the CDR3: TGTGCCAGCAGCTTCGGCGGGGAGAGTAACATTCAGTACTTC. This gives the protein CASSFGGESNIQYF.

This clonotype was seen at least ten times. This chain joins TRBV7-2 and TRBJ1-4; 9 bases fit TRBD1. The germline V gene encodes CDR1 SGHTA and CDR2 FQGNSA. V lost 5 bases and J lost 5; bases outside the gene matches: 6. This CDR3 has 15 amino acids. The CDR3 bases are TGTGCCAGCAGCAGGACAGGGGTAATGAATGAAAAACTGTTTTTT. The encoded protein is CASSRTGVMNEKLFF.

This clonotype turned up a few times. The J gene is TRBJ2-2, the V gene TRBV7-2; possibly TRBD2 for D (5 bases). This CDR3 region has 14 residues. Trimming removed 5 bases from V and 5 bases from J, with 12 bases in between. CDR1 and CDR2 (germline): SGHTA, FQGNSA. The CDR3 spells CASSTSGLTGELFF. DNA for the CDR3: TGTGCCAGCAGCACCAGTGGACTGACCGGGGAGCTGTTTTTT.

J is TRBJ2-7 and V is TRBV12-3 or TRBV12-4; TRBD1 matches 10 bases. V dropped 7 bases and J dropped 3; count of bases not matched to a gene: 12. The CDR3 contains 16 residues. CDR3 DNA: TGTGCCAGCACCTATTGGACAGGGGGTCCCGGCTACGAGCAGTACTTC. Translating it yields CASTYWTGGPGYEQYF.

This clonotype was seen at least ten times. J is TRBJ2-2 and V is TRBV18; 9 bases line up with TRBD2. Unmatched junction bases numbered 8, after V lost 2 bases and J lost 4 bases. Germline CDR1 is KGHSH and CDR2 is LQKENI. The CDR3 extends over 17 amino acids. The CDR3 DNA follows: TGTGCCAGCTCACCAGCCGTAGCGGGGGCCGGCACCGGGGAGCTGTTTTTT. The encoded protein is CASSPAVAGAGTGELFF.

This chain connects TRBV6-2 or TRBV6-3 to TRBJ1-5, with D tentatively TRBD1 (5 bases). The CDR3 consists of 14 residues. Trimming removed 2 bases at V and 9 bases at J, with 14 bases between. CDR1 MNHEY and CDR2 SVGEGT come from the germline V gene. In DNA, the CDR3 is TGTGCCAGCAGTTACCGGGCAGGGATGAGGCCCCAGCATTTT. Amino acid sequence: CASSYRAGMRPQHF.

This clonotype was recorded a few times. The CDR3, as DNA: TGTGCCAGCAGCTTAGATCCCGTAGGGCTGAACACTGAAGCTTTCTTT. The encoded protein is CASSLDPVGLNTEAFF. V is TRBV7-2 and J is TRBJ1-1; D unclear. The CDR3 covers 16 residues. V lost 1 base and J lost 0, with 12 bases in between. Germline V gene lookup returns CDR1 SGHTA and CDR2 FQGNSA.

The rearrangement links TRBV7-8 to TRBJ2-7; 7 bases map to TRBD1. Losses at the gene ends were 5 bases for V and 4 bases for J; bases not matched to a gene: 8. Germline CDR1 reads SGHVS; CDR2 reads FQNEAQ. The CDR3 has 14 residues. CDR3 sequence: CASSITGEPYEQYF. DNA for the CDR3: TGTGCCAGCAGCATTACAGGGGAACCGTACGAGCAGTACTTC. Combining the CDR3 with reference TRBV7-8 and TRBJ2-7 gives the whole variable domain GAGVSQSPRYKVAKRGQDVALRCDPISGHVSLFWYQQALGQGPEFLTYFQNEAQLDKSGLPSDRFFAERPEGSVSTLKIQRTQQEDSAVYLCASSITGEPYEQYFGPGTRLTVT.

This clonotype was picked up many times. The chain couples TRBV6-5 to TRBJ1-1, with a weak D call TRBD1 (5 bases). This CDR3 spans 15 amino acids. CDR1 is MNHEY and CDR2 is SVGAGI in the germline V gene. The ends were cut back, 0 bases at V and 7 bases at J, with 15 bases in the middle. The chain's CDR3 is CASSYSTGTEYEAFF. The CDR3 DNA is TGTGCCAGCAGTTACTCTACCGGGACTGAATATGAAGCTTTCTTT.